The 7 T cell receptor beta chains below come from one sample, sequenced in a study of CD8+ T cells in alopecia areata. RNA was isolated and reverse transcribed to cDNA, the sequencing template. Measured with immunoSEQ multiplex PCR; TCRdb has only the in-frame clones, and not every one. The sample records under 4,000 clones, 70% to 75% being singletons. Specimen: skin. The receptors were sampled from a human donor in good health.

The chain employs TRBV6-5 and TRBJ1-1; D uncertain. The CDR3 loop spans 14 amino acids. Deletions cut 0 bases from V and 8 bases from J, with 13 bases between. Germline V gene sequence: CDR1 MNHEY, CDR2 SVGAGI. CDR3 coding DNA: TGTGCCAGCAGTTACTCGAATGGCGAGGGCGAAGCTTTCTTT. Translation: CASSYSNGEGEAFF.

CDR3 region: CASMVTPGELFF. The CDR3 DNA is TGTGCCAGCATGGTCACCCCAGGGGAGCTGTTTTTT. The chain joins TRBV2 to TRBJ2-2, with no clear D. V lost 7 bases and J 8 bases, leaving 11 bases between the germline ends. The CDR3 covers 12 residues. Germline lookup yields CDR1 SNHLY and CDR2 FYNNEI. The entire variable domain, with the rest obtained from reference TRBV2 and TRBJ2-2, is as follows: EPEVTQTPSHQVTQMGQEVILRCVPISNHLYFYWYRQILGQKVEFLVSFYNNEISEKSEIFDDQFSVERPDGSNFTLKIRSTKLEDSAMYFCASMVTPGELFFGEGSRLTVL.

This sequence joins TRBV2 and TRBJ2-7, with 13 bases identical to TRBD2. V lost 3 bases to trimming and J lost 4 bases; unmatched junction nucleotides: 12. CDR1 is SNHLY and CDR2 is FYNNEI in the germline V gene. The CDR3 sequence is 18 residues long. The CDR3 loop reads CASSERLAGGPLDYEQYF. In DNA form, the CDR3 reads TGTGCCAGCAGTGAGCGACTAGCGGGGGGACCCCTCGATTACGAGCAGTACTTC. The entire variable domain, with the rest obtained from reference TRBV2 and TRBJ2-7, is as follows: EPEVTQTPSHQVTQMGQEVILRCVPISNHLYFYWYRQILGQKVEFLVSFYNNEISEKSEIFDDQFSVERPDGSNFTLKIRSTKLEDSAMYFCASSERLAGGPLDYEQYFGPGTRLTVT.

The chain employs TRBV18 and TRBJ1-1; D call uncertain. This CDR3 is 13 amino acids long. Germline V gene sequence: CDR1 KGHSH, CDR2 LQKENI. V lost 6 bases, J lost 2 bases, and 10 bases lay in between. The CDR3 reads CASSVVYNTEAFF. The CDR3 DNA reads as TGTGCCAGCTCGGTAGTATATAACACTGAAGCTTTCTTT.

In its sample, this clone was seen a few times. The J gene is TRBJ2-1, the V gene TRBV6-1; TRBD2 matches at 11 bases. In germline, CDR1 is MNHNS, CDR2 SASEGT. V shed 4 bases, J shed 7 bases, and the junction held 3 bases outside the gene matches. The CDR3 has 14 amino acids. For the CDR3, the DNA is TGTGCCAGCAGTGGGCCTAGCGGGGGGAATGAGCAGTTCTTC. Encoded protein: CASSGPSGGNEQFF.

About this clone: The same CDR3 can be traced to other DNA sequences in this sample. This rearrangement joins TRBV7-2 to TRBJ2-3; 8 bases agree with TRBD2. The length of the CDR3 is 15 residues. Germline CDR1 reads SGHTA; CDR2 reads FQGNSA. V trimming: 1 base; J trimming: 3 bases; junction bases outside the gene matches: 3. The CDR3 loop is CASSLGRGGTDTQYF. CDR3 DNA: TGTGCCAGCAGCTTAGGTCGGGGGGGTACAGATACGCAGTATTTT.

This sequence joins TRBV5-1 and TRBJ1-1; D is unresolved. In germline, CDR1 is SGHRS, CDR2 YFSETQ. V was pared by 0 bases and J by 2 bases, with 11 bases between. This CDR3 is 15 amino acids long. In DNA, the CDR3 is TGCGCCAGCAGCTTGGGTATCCTGGCAAACACTGAAGCTTTCTTT. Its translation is CASSLGILANTEAFF.